The 21 T cell receptor beta chains given below trace back to one sample, sequenced in a study of identical twins. TCRdb recomputed calls from the 5' RACE reads with MiXCR, one row per CDR3 protein. Altogether under 900,000 distinct CDR3 sequences are present, roughly 12% being singletons, with the ten largest covering about 1.6%. These data are also associated with another study on yellow fever vaccine responses in identical twins.

Sequencing used PBMCs. Every receptor here comes from a woman aged 18-29 years in good health.

This clonotype was seen ten or more times. This rearrangement joins TRBV15 to TRBJ2-2; a possible D gene is TRBD1 (6 bases). Looked up from germline, CDR1 is LNHNV and CDR2 is YYDKDF (reference sequence). V lost 2 bases and J 4 bases, leaving 14 bases between the germline ends. The CDR3 contains 16 residues. The CDR3 region is CATSRTRTGRTGELFF. The CDR3 coding sequence is TGTGCCACCAGCAGAACACGAACAGGGCGCACCGGGGAGCTGTTTTTT.

The chain couples TRBV6-1 to TRBJ1-1; 10 bases map to TRBD1. Germline CDR1 is MNHNS and CDR2 is SASEGT. This CDR3 is built from 16 residues. After removal of 6 bases from V and 0 bases from J, the junction contained 7 bases not matched to a gene. CDR3 sequence reads: CASSRRDRGVNTEAFF. In nucleotides, the CDR3 is TGTGCCAGCAGCCGTCGGGACAGGGGAGTGAACACTGAAGCTTTCTTT.

This clonotype has a handful of counts. This rearrangement joins TRBV4-1 to TRBJ2-1, with 7 bases identical to TRBD2. V lost 1 base to trimming and J lost 0 bases; unmatched junction nucleotides: 12. The CDR3 runs to 19 residues. Germline V gene sequence: CDR1 MGHRA, CDR2 YSYEKL. CDR3: CASSQAKGAAGVSYNEQFF. The CDR3 DNA is TGCGCCAGCAGCCAAGCCAAAGGGGCCGCGGGAGTCTCCTACAATGAGCAGTTCTTC.

In its sample, this clonotype was seen many times. This chain uses TRBV6-2 or TRBV6-3 with TRBJ2-2; 7 bases map to TRBD1. This CDR3 contains 14 residues. V trimming: 5 bases; J trimming: 5 bases; junction bases outside the gene matches: 5. CDR1 is MNHEY and CDR2 is SVGEGT in the germline V gene. CDR3 amino acids: CASSPDRWTGELFF. The DNA for the CDR3 is TGTGCCAGCAGTCCGGACAGGTGGACCGGGGAGCTGTTTTTT.

This clonotype was observed a few times. The chain has TRBV6-1 and TRBJ2-1; a possible D gene is TRBD1 (5 bases). The CDR3 is 14 amino acids. Germline V gives CDR1 MNHNS, CDR2 SASEGT. V lost 6 bases and J 4 bases, leaving 13 bases between the germline ends. CDR3 in amino acids: CASRPRAGYNEQFF. The CDR3 DNA sequence: TGTGCCAGCAGGCCCAGGGCAGGGTACAATGAGCAGTTCTTC.

This clonotype was detected a few times. This chain joins TRBV28 and TRBJ1-5; no firm D call. Trimming shortened V by 2 bases and J by 6 bases, and 11 bases separated the two germline ends. This CDR3 region has 14 residues. CDR1 is MDHEN, CDR2 SYDVKM, per germline. DNA of the CDR3: TGTGCCAGCAGTTTAGCCACAGTCCCTCAGCCCCAGCATTTT. It is translated as CASSLATVPQPQHF.

The table lists this clonotype with a count of one. The genes are TRBV11-2 and TRBJ2-1; 8 nucleotides align to TRBD1. The V gene end was trimmed by 5 bases and the J gene end by 6 bases; junction bases not matched to a gene: 12. Germline V lookup: CDR1 SGHAT, CDR2 FQNNGV. CDR3 length: 16 residues. The chain's CDR3 is CASSPHRDRTFNEQFF. The DNA for the CDR3 is TGTGCCAGCAGCCCCCACCGGGACAGGACTTTCAATGAGCAGTTCTTC.

This clonotype was detected only a few times. The chain couples TRBV28 to TRBJ2-3, with D perhaps TRBD2 (5 bases). The ends were cut back, 11 bases at V and 0 bases at J, with 18 bases in the middle. CDR3 length: 15 residues. Germline V gene lookup returns CDR1 MDHEN and CDR2 SYDVKM. CDR3 DNA sequence: TGTGCCTCGAAAAACGGGGTCCATAGCACAGATACGCAGTATTTT. It yields the protein CASKNGVHSTDTQYF.

The chain uses TRBV18 and TRBJ2-2, with D possibly TRBD2 on 6 matching bases. The germline gives CDR1 KGHSH, CDR2 LQKENI. Trimming pared 2 bases from V and 3 bases from J, leaving 10 bases between. CDR3 size: 15 residues. The CDR3, as DNA: TGTGCCAGCTCACCAGGGACTCCGGACACCGGGGAGCTGTTTTTT. This encodes CASSPGTPDTGELFF.

This clonotype occurred a few times. This chain joins TRBV20-1 and TRBJ2-2; D is unresolved. Germline values: CDR1 DFQATT, CDR2 SNEGSKA (reference sequence). V was shortened by 3 bases and J by 4 bases, with 9 bases between the two germline ends. The CDR3 consists of 13 residues. The CDR3 here is CSASTDLTGELFF. DNA of the CDR3: TGCAGTGCTAGCACGGATCTCACCGGGGAGCTGTTTTTT.

This clonotype was counted a few times. CDR3 protein: CASSSAGTSGSSTDTQYF. CDR3 sequence (DNA): TGTGCCAGCAGCTCTGCCGGGACTAGCGGGAGCTCTACAGATACGCAGTATTTT. V gene TRBV11-1 combines with J gene TRBJ2-3, with 14 bases fitting TRBD2. Germline-derived CDR1 and CDR2 are SGHAT and FQDESV (reference sequence). This CDR3 has 18 residues. V shed 4 bases, J shed 3 bases, and the junction held 9 bases outside the gene matches.

The table lists this clonotype with many counts. This chain connects TRBV12-3 or TRBV12-4 to TRBJ2-3, with unresolved D. The CDR3 is made up of 17 amino acids. V lost 1 base to trimming and J lost 0 bases, with 14 bases between them. The CDR3, as DNA: TGTGCCAGCAGTTTAGGGCAGCGCCTTGAGAGCACAGATACGCAGTATTTT. Residues: CASSLGQRLESTDTQYF.

This clonotype has more than one count but fewer than ten. The genes are TRBV5-1 and TRBJ2-7; 8 nucleotides line up with TRBD1. The V and J ends lost 0 bases and 4 bases, in that order; junction bases with no gene match: 12. This CDR3 is 17 amino acids long. Germline V gene lookup returns CDR1 SGHRS and CDR2 YFSETQ. The DNA of the CDR3 is TGCGCCAGCAGCTTGGCCTGGACAGGGTATCAGAGATACGAGCAGTACGTC. Protein: CASSLAWTGYQRYEQYV.

V usage is TRBV11-2 and J usage is TRBJ2-4; 7 bases match TRBD1. CDR3 length equals 20 residues. Germline assignment: CDR1 SGHAT and CDR2 FQNNGV. The V segment lost 4 bases and the J segment 0 bases; nucleotides outside the gene matches: 18. CDR3 loop: CASSSIRTDRISLAKNIQYF. Written as DNA, the CDR3 is TGTGCCAGCAGCTCCATCAGAACGGACAGGATCTCTCTAGCCAAAAACATTCAGTACTTC.

This clonotype appeared many times. The chain has TRBV12-3 or TRBV12-4 and TRBJ2-1, with TRBD2 identical over 7 bases. Unmatched junction bases numbered 9, after V lost 6 bases and J lost 4 bases. The CDR3 contains 15 residues. CDR3 in amino acids: CASSPGGLRYNEQFF. In DNA, the CDR3 is TGTGCCAGCAGCCCGGGGGGACTACGGTACAATGAGCAGTTCTTC.

V usage is TRBV5-1 and J usage is TRBJ2-1, with D possibly being TRBD1 or TRBD2 (5 bases each). Trimming took off 0 bases at V and 5 bases at J, with 12 bases between the two ends. The germline V gene has CDR1 SGHRS and CDR2 YFSETQ. The CDR3 is made up of 15 amino acids. CDR3 in DNA: TGCGCCAGCAGCTTGGTGTGGGACCGACACAATGAGCAGTTCTTC. The encoded protein is CASSLVWDRHNEQFF.

The V gene is TRBV29-1, the J gene TRBJ2-7; 14 nucleotides align to TRBD2. Germline CDR1 and CDR2: SQVTM and ANQGSEA. The CDR3 contains 16 residues. V shed 3 bases, J shed 0 bases, and the junction held 4 bases outside the gene matches. This CDR3 reads CSVEQGLAGGSYEQYF. As DNA, the CDR3 is TGCAGCGTTGAGCAAGGACTAGCGGGAGGCTCCTACGAGCAGTACTTC.

V is TRBV5-5 and J is TRBJ1-1; perhaps TRBD1 as D (5 bases). Per the germline V gene, CDR1 is SGHKS and CDR2 is YYEKEE (reference sequence). This CDR3 has 15 residues. Between the trimmed V and J ends, which lost 4 bases and 0 bases, there was a span of 13 bases. For the CDR3, the DNA is TGTGCCAGCAGCGGGGGACCTATAATGAACACTGAAGCTTTCTTT. It specifies CASSGGPIMNTEAFF.

Comment on this clonotype: A much larger clone differs by one base, so this may be a read error. The chain joins TRBV2 to TRBJ2-3; 9 positions agree with TRBD2. Germline loops: CDR1 SNHLY, CDR2 FYNNEI. This CDR3 has 15 amino acids. Trimming cost V 5 bases and J 3 bases; bases outside gene matches: 6. The CDR3 region is CASSYRREGTDTQYF. The CDR3 region has the DNA TGTGCCAGCAGTTACCGGCGGGAGGGTACAGATACGCAGTATTTT.

V and J are TRBV5-1 and TRBJ1-2; the match to TRBD1 covers 8 bases. J was trimmed by 6 bases and V by 4 bases; bases with no gene match: 8. Per germline, CDR1 SGHRS and CDR2 YFSETQ. The CDR3 contains 14 residues. CDR3 DNA: TGCGCCAGCAGCCCGGGGGGGACAGGCGATGGCTACACCTTC. It yields the protein CASSPGGTGDGYTF.

There are a few counts of this clonotype. The chain links TRBV6-5 to TRBJ2-1; TRBD2 matches 9 bases. Germline CDR1 is MNHEY and CDR2 is SVGAGI. Losses at the gene ends were 2 bases for V and 0 bases for J; bases not matched to a gene: 8. The CDR3 length is 18 residues. The DNA for the CDR3 is TGTGCCAGCAGTTACAGGGCTAGCGGGGCGAGCTCCTACAATGAGCAGTTCTTC. Amino acid sequence: CASSYRASGASSYNEQFF.